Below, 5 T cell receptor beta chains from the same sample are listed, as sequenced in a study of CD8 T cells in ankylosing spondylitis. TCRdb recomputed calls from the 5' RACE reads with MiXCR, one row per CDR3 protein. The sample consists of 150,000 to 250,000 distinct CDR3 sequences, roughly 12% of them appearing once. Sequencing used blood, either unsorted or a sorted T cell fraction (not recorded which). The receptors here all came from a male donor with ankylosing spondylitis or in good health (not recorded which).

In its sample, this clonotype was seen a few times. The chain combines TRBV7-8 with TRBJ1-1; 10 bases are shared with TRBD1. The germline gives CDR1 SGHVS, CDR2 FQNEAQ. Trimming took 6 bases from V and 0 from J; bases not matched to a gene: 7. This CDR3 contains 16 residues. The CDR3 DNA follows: TGTGCCAGCAGTTCACCGGGACAGGGGTTGAACACTGAAGCTTTCTTT. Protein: CASSSPGQGLNTEAFF.

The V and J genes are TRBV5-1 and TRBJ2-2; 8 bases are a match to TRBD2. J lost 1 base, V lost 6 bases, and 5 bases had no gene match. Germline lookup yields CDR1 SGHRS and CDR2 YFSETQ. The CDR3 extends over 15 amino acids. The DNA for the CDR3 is TGCGCCAGCACCCTCGGGACTAGGAACACCGGGGAGCTGTTTTTT. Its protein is CASTLGTRNTGELFF. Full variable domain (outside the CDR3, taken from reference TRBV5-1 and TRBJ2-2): KAGVTQTPRYLIKTRGQQVTLSCSPISGHRSVSWYQQTPGQGLQFLFEYFSETQRNKGNFPGRFSGRQFSNSRSEMNVSTLELGDSALYLCASTLGTRNTGELFFGEGSRLTVL.

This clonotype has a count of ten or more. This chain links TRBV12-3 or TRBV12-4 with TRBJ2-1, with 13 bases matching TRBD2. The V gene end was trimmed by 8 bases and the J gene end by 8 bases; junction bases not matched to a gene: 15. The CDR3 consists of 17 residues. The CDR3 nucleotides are TGTGCCAGCCTCGGTCGGACTAGCGGGGGCCCCAGAGATGAGCAGTTCTTC. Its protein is CASLGRTSGGPRDEQFF.

CDR3 loop: CATSDYNRGGETQYF. The CDR3 DNA reads as TGTGCCACCAGTGATTATAACAGGGGGGGCGAGACCCAGTACTTC. V gene TRBV24-1 combines with J gene TRBJ2-5, with D perhaps matching TRBD1 (8 bases). The germline CDR1 and CDR2 sequences are KGHDR and SFDVKD. V was clipped by 2 bases and J by 5 bases, with 14 bases between them. This CDR3 has 15 residues.

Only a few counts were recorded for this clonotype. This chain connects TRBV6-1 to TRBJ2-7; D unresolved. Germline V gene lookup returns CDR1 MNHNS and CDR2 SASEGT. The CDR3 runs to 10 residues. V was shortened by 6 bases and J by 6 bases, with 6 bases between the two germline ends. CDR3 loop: CASRAGEQYF. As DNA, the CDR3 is TGTGCCAGCAGGGCAGGCGAGCAGTACTTC.